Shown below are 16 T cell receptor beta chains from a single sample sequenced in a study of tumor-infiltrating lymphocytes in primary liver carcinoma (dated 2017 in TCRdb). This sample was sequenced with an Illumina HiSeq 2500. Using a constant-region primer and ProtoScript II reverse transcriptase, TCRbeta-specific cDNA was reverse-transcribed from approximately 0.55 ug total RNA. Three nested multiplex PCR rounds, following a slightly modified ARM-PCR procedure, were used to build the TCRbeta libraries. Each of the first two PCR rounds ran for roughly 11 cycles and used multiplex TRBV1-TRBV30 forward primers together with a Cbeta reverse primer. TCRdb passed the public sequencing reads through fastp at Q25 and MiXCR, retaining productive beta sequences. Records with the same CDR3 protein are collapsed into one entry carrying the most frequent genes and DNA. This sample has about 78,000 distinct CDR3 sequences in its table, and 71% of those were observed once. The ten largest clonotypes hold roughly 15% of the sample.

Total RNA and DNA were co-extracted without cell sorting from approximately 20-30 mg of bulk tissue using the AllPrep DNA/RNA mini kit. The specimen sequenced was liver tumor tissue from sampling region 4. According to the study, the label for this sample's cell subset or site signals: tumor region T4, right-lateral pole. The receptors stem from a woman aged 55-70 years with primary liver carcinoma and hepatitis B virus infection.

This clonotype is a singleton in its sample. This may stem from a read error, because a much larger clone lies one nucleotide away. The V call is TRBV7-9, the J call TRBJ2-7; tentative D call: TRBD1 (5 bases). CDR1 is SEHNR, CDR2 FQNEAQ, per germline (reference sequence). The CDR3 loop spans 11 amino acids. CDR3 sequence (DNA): TGTGCCAACAGCTTACAGGACGAGCAGTACTTC. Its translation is CANSLQDEQYF.

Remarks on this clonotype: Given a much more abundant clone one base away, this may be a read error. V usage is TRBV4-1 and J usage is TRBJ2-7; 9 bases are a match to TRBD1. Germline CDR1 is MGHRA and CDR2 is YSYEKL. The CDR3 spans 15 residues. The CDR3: CASSPRTGASCEQYF. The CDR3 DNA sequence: TGCGCCAGCAGCCCCCGGACAGGGGCCTCCTGCGAGCAGTACTTC.

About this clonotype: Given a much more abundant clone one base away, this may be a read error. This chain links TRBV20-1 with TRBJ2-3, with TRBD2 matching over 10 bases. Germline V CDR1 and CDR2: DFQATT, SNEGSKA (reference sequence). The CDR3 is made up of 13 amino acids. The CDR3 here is CNALGLAIDTQYF. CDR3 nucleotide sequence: TGCAATGCGCTGGGACTAGCGATCGATACGCAGTATTTT.

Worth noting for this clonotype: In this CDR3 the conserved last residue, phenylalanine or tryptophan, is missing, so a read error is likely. The CDR3 spells CVSGSGRISNQPQHL. The CDR3 coding sequence is TGTGTTAGTGGCAGCGGACGGATAAGCAATCAGCCCCAGCATCTT. The chain couples TRBV12-5 to TRBJ1-5; D remains unclear. The CDR3 is made up of 15 amino acids. Per germline, CDR1 LGHNT and CDR2 FRNRAP.

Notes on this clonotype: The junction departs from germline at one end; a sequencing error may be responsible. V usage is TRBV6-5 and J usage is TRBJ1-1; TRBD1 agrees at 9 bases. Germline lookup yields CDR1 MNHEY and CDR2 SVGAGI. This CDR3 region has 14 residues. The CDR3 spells CASSYGTGNTEVFF. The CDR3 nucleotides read TGTGCCAGCAGTTACGGGACAGGGAACACTGAAGTTTTCTTC.

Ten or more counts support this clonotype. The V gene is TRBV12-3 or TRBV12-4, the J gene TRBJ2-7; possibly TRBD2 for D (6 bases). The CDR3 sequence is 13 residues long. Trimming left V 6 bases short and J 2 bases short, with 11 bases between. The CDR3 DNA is TGTGCCAGCAGGCGGGACGCACCCTACGAGCAGTACTTC. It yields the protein CASRRDAPYEQYF.

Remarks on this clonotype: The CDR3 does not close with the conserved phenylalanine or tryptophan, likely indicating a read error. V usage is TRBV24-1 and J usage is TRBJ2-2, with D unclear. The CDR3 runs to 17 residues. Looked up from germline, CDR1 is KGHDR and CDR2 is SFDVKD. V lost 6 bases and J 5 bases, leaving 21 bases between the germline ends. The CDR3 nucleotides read TGTGCCACCAGTTCTCCTAAGACCTCTACAGAGACCGGGGAGCTGTTTGTC. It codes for CATSSPKTSTETGELFV.

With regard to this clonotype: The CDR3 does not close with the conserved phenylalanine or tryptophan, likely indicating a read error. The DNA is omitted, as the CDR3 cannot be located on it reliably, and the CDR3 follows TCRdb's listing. CDR3 residues: CASSFEQGRFL. V is TRBV12-3 or TRBV12-4 and J is TRBJ1-1; the table calls TRBD1, which could not be checked here. With termini counted, the CDR3 has 11 amino acids.

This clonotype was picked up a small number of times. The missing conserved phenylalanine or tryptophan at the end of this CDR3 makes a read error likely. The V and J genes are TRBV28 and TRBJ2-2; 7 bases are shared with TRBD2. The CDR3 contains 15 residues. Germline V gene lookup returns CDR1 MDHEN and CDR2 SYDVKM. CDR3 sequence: CASSSGGGGTGELFY. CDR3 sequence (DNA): TGCGCCAGCAGTTCGGGCGGGGGAGGCACCGGGGAGCTGTTTTAT.

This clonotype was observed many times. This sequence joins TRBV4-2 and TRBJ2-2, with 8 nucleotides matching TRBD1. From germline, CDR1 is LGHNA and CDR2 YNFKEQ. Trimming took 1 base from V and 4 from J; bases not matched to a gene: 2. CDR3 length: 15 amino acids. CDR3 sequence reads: CASSQGQGSTGELFF. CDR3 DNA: TGTGCCAGCAGCCAAGGACAGGGGTCCACCGGGGAGCTGTTTTTT.

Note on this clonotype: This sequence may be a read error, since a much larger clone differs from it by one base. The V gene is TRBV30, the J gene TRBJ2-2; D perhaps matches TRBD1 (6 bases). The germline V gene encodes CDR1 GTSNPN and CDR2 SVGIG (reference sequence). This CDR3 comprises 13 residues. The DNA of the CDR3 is TGTGCCTGGGGTGTACAGGGAAGCGGGGAGCTGTTTTTT. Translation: CAWGVQGSGELFF.

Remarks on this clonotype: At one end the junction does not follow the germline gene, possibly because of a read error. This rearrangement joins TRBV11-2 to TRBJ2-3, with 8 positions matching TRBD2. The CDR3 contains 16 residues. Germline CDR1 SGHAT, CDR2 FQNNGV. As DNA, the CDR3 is TGTACCAGCAGCACTGGTAGCGGGGCTAGCACAGATACGCAATATTTT. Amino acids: CTSSTGSGASTDTQYF.

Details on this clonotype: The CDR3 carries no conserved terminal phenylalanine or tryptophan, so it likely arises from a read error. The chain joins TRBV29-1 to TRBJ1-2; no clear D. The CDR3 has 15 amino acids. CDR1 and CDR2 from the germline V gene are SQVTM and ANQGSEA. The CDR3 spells CSVEISQREGYDYTV. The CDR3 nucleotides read TGCAGCGTTGAGATTTCCCAAAGGGAAGGCTATGACTACACCGTC.

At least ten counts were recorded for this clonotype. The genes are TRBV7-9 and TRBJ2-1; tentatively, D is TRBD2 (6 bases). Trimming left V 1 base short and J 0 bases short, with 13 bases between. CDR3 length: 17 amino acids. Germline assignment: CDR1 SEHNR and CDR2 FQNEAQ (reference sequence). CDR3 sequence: CASSLGVRGSSYNEQFF. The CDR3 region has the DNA TGTGCCAGCAGCTTAGGGGTCCGGGGGAGCTCCTACAATGAGCAGTTCTTC.

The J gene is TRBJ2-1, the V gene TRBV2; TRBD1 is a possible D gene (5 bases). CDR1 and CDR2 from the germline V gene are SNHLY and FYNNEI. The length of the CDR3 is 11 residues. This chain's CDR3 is CSHDSYNEQFF. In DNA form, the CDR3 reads TGTTCCCATGACAGCTACAATGAGCAGTTCTTC.

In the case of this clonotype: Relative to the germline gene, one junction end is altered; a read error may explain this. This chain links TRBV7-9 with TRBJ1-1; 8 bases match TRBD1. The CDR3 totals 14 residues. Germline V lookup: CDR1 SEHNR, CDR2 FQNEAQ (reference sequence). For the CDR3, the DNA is TGTACCAGCAGCCCCCGGACAGGGAACACTGAAGCCTTCTTT. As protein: CTSSPRTGNTEAFF.